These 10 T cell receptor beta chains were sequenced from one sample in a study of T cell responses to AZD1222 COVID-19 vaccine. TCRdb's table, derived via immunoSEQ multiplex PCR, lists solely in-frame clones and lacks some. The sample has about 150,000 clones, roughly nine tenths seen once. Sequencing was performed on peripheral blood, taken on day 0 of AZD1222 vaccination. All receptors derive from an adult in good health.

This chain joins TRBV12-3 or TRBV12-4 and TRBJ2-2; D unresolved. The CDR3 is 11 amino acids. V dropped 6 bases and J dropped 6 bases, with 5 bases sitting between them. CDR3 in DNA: TGTGCCAGCAGCAGAGCCGGGGAGCTGTTTTTT. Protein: CASSRAGELFF.

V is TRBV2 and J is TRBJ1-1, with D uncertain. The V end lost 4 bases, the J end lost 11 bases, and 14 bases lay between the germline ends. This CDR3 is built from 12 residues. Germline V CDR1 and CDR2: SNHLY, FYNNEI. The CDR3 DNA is TGTGCCAGCAGTGCGATTGCAGGCGGGGCTTTCTTT. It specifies CASSAIAGGAFF.

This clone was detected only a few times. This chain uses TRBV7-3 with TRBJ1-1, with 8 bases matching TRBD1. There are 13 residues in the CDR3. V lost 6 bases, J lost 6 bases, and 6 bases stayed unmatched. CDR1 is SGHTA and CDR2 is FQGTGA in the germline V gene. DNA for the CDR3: TGTGCCAGCAGAGAGACAGGGGATGCTGAAGCTTTCTTT. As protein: CASRETGDAEAFF.

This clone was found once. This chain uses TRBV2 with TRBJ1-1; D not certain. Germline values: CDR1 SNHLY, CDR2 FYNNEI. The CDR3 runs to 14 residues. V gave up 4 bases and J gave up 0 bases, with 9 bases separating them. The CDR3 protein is CASSGLGLNTEAFF. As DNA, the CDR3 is TGTGCCAGCAGTGGATTGGGTTTGAACACTGAAGCTTTCTTT.

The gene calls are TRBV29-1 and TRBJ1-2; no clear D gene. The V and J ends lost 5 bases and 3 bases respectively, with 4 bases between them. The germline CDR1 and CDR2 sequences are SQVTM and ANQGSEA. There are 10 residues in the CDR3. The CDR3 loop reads CSVTDYGYTF. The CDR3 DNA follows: TGCAGCGTTACTGACTATGGCTACACCTTC.

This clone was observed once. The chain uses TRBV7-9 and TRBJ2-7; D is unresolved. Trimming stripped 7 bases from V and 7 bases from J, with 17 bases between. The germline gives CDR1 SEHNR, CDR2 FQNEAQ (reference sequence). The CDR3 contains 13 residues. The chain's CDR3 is CASNNQHIQEQYF. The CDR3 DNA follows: TGTGCCAGCAACAACCAACACATACAGGAGCAGTACTTC. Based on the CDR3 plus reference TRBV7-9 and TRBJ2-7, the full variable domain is DTGVSQNPRHKITKRGQNVTFRCDPISEHNRLYWYRQTLGQGPEFLTYFQNEAQLEKSRLLSDRFSAERPKGSFSTLEIQRTEQGDSAMYLCASNNQHIQEQYFGPGTRLTVT.

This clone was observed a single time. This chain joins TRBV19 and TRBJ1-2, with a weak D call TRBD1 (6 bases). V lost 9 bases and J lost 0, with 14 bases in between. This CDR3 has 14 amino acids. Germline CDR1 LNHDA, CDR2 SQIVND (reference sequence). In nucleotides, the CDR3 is TGTGCCAGCGCCCTGGACAGAACTAACTATGGCTACACCTTC. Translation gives CASALDRTNYGYTF.

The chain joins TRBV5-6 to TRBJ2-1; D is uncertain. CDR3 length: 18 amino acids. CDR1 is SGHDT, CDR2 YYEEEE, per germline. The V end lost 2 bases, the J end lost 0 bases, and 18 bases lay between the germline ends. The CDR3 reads CASSFGSGSFNSYNEQFF. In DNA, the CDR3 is TGTGCCAGCAGCTTTGGGTCCGGGTCCTTCAACTCCTACAATGAGCAGTTCTTC.

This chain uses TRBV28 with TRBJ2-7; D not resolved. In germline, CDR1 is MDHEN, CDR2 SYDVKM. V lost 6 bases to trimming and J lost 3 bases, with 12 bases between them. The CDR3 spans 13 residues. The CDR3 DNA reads TGTGCCAGCAGCTTTGGGGAAGGCTACGAGCAGTACTTC. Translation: CASSFGEGYEQYF.

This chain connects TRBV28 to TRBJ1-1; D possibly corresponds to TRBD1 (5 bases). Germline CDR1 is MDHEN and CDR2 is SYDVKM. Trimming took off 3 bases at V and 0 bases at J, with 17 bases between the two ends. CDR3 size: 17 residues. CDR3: CASSFRGKGPVNTEAFF. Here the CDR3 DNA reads TGTGCCAGCAGTTTCCGGGGGAAGGGTCCCGTGAACACTGAAGCTTTCTTT.